The clone carrying this TCR beta chain has a handful of counts. Antigen unknown. The CDR3 is made up of 13 amino acids. Germline CDR1 SGHAT, CDR2 FQNNGV. Trimming removed 4 bases at V and 0 bases at J, with 4 bases between. This entry comes from a study of identifying expanded T cells in peripheral blood. Whole-study results and caveats: Clone count variance between roughly 2-week samples rose with total template count. Differentially abundant clones: about 1.1 between replicates, 16.4 at approximately 13 days, less than 25 at four.

TCRdb keeps only in-frame clones here, not all; method: immunoSEQ multiplex PCR. The sample has about 58,000 clones, around 90% seen once. No infections or other immune events were documented during collection. The chain carries TRBV11-2 and TRBJ1-5, with D unclear. Sequencing was performed on blood. The clonotype was recovered from a person between 18 and 69 years old in good health. CDR3 DNA: TGTGCCAGCAGCTCCAATAGCAATCAGCCCCAGCATTTT. This gives the protein CASSSNSNQPQHF.